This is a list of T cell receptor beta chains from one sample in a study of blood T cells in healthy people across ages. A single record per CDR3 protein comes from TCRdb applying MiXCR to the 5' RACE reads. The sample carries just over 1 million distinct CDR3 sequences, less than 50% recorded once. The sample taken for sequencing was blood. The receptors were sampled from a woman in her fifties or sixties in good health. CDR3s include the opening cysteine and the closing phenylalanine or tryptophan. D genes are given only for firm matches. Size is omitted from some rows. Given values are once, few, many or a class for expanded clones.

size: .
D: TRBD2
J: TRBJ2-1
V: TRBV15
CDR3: CATSRAREGPNEQFF
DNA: TGTGCCACCAGCAGAGCGCGGGAGGGCCCCAATGAGCAGTTCTTC

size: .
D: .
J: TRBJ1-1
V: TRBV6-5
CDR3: CASSYTDRNTEAFF
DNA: TGTGCCAGCAGTTATACAGACAGGAACACTGAAGCTTTCTTT

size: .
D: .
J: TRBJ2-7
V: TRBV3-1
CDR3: CASSQVQTSYNEQYF
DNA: TGTGCCAGCAGCCAAGTGCAGACCTCCTACAATGAGCAGTACTTC

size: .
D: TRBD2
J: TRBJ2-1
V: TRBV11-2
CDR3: CASSLTSGRTKYNEQFF
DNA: TGTGCCAGCAGCTTGACTAGCGGGAGGACAAAGTACAATGAGCAGTTCTTC

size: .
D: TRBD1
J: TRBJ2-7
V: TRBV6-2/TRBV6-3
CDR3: CASSYSGTESYEQYF
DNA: TGTGCCAGCAGTTACTCCGGGACAGAGTCCTACGAGCAGTACTTC

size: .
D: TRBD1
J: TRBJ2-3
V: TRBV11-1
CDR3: CASSILRGLSTDTQYF
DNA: TGTGCCAGCAGCATACTCAGGGGGTTGAGCACAGATACGCAGTATTTT

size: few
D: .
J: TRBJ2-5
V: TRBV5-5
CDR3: CASSLGPFGVQETQYF
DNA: TGTGCCAGCAGCTTGGGGCCATTTGGGGTGCAAGAGACCCAGTACTTC

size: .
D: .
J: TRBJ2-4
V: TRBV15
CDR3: CATSRDFRIVKNIQYF
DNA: TGTGCCACCAGCAGAGATTTTAGAATAGTCAAAAACATTCAGTACTTC

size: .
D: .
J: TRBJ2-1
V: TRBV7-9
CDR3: CASSFRDLYNEQFF
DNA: TGTGCCAGCAGCTTCCGGGACCTCTACAATGAGCAGTTCTTC

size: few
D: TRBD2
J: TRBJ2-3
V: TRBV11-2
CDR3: CASSLEGGRTDTQYF
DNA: TGTGCCAGCAGCTTAGAGGGCGGGAGGACAGATACGCAGTATTTT

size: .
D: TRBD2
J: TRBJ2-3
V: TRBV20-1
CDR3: CSAGGLAVFTDTQYF
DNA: TGCAGTGCTGGGGGACTAGCGGTATTCACAGATACGCAGTATTTT

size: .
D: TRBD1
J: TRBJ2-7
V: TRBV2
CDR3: CASSVEIRTGAEQYF
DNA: TGTGCCAGCAGTGTCGAGATAAGGACAGGGGCCGAGCAGTACTTC

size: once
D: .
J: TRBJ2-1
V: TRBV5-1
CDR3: CASSLVPGTRYNEQFF
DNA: TGCGCCAGCAGCTTGGTCCCGGGGACGCGTTACAATGAGCAGTTCTTC

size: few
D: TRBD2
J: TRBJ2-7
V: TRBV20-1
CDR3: CSAILKSAGGPYEQYF
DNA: TGCAGTGCCATCCTAAAGTCGGCGGGAGGGCCCTACGAGCAGTACTTC

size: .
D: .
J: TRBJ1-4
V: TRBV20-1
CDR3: CSARTLTDEKLFF
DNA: TGCAGTGCTCGCACCCTCACCGATGAAAAACTGTTTTTT

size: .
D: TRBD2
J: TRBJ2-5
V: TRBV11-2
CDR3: CASSSTTSGRASETQYF
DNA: TGTGCCAGCAGCTCGACCACTAGCGGGAGGGCATCAGAGACCCAGTACTTC

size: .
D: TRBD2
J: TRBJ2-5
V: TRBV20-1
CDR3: CSALAGERGETQYF
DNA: TGCAGTGCGTTAGCGGGAGAGAGGGGAGAGACCCAGTACTTC

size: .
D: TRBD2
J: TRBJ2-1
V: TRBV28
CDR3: CASSYRLASSYNEQFF
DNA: TGTGCCAGCAGTTACCGACTAGCTAGCTCCTACAATGAGCAGTTCTTC

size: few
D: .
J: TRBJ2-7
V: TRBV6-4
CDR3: CASSQSRDTSYEQYF
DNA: TGTGCCAGCAGTCAATCCCGGGACACCTCCTACGAGCAGTACTTC

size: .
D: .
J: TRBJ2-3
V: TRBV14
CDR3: CASSQDRDGGYTDTQYF
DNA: TGTGCCAGCAGCCAAGATCGGGACGGGGGCTACACAGATACGCAGTATTTT

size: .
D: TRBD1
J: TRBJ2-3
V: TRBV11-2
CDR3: CASSPTGVKTDTQYF
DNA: TGTGCCAGCAGCCCGACAGGGGTGAAGACAGATACGCAGTATTTT

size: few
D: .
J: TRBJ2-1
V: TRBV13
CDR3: CASSLAGREYNEQFF
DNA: TGTGCCAGCAGCTTAGCTGGCAGGGAATACAATGAGCAGTTCTTC

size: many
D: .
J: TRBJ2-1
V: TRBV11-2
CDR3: CASSLASSYNEQFF
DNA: TGCGCCAGCAGCTTGGCTAGCTCCTACAATGAGCAGTTCTTC